The 26 T cell receptor beta chains reported below all come from one sample, sequenced in a study of Graves' ophthalmopathy and Graves' hyperthyroidism. RNA transcripts provided the template for amplifying TCR beta CDR3 regions. HTBI primers primed a first-round RT-PCR, and a second-round multiplex PCR followed. TCRdb re-called the multiplex PCR reads through MiXCR, storing one row per CDR3 protein. This repertoire shows approximately 460,000 distinct CDR3 sequences, 14% found once; its top ten account for 9.5% to 10%. Sequencing was done on a sample of blood. The receptors were sampled from a woman aged 30 to 39 with Graves' ophthalmopathy.

Regarding this clonotype: Being one base from a much bigger clone, this may be a read error. The rearrangement uses TRBV5-1 and TRBJ2-4, with no clear D. There are 14 residues in the CDR3. In germline, CDR1 is SGHRS, CDR2 YFSETQ. CDR3 sequence reads: CASSLETSKNIKYF. The CDR3 DNA is TGCGCCAGCAGCTTGGAAACGTCCAAAAACATTAAGTACTTC.

This clonotype was counted many times. The genes are TRBV20-1 and TRBJ1-1, with D unclear. Germline CDR1 DFQATT, CDR2 SNEGSKA (reference sequence). The CDR3 consists of 10 residues. Trimming cost V 6 bases and J 6 bases, with 8 bases left between them. The CDR3 region is CSAFSAEAFF. CDR3 in DNA: TGCAGTGCCTTCTCAGCTGAAGCTTTCTTT.

This rearrangement joins TRBV9 to TRBJ1-3, with 10 bases lining up with TRBD1. The V and J ends lost 2 bases and 4 bases, in that order; junction bases with no gene match: 3. Germline CDR1 and CDR2: SGDLS and YYNGEE. CDR3 length: 15 amino acids. The CDR3 nucleotides are TGTGCCAGCAGCGTCTCGGGACAGGGGGGAAACACCATATATTTT. This sequence encodes CASSVSGQGGNTIYF.

This clonotype was observed at least ten times. The chain couples TRBV20-1 to TRBJ1-1; D remains unclear. V was pared by 4 bases and J by 3 bases, with 15 bases between. The CDR3 sequence is 14 residues long. Germline-derived CDR1 and CDR2 are DFQATT and SNEGSKA (reference sequence). CDR3 sequence reads: CSAMWKGRDTEAFF. The CDR3 DNA follows: TGCAGTGCTATGTGGAAAGGGAGGGACACTGAAGCTTTCTTT.

This clonotype was detected ten times or more. The chain recombines TRBV24-1 with TRBJ2-1, with TRBD1 matching 7 bases. This CDR3 has 15 residues. Per germline, CDR1 KGHDR and CDR2 SFDVKD. With 3 bases clipped from V and 4 bases from J, the junction kept 5 bases outside the gene matches. The CDR3 sequence is CATSDPQDRYNEQFF. The CDR3, as DNA: TGTGCCACCAGTGATCCCCAGGACAGGTACAATGAGCAGTTCTTC.

This clonotype was seen at least ten times. The CDR3 loop reads CASSPRAGYEQYF. CDR3 coding DNA: TGTGCCAGCAGTCCCAGGGCGGGGTACGAGCAGTACTTC. The J gene is TRBJ2-7, the V gene TRBV28; a weak D match, TRBD2 (6 bases). With 5 bases removed from V and 4 bases from J, the gap between germline ends came to 12 bases. Germline values: CDR1 MDHEN, CDR2 SYDVKM. The CDR3 runs to 13 residues.

This clonotype has ten or more counts. The chain links TRBV28 to TRBJ2-5; D is possibly TRBD2 (6 bases). Trimming cost V 6 bases and J 1 base, with 15 bases left between them. The CDR3 has 15 residues. The germline V gene has CDR1 MDHEN and CDR2 SYDVKM. CDR3 sequence: CASSQAGTPQETQYF. In nucleotides, the CDR3 is TGTGCCAGCAGCCAAGCCGGGACTCCCCAAGAGACCCAGTACTTC. The whole variable domain, remainder taken from reference TRBV28 and TRBJ2-5, is DVKVTQSSRYLVKRTGEKVFLECVQDMDHENMFWYRQDPGLGLRLIYFSYDVKMKEKGDIPEGYSVSREKKERFSLILESASTNQTSMYLCASSQAGTPQETQYFGPGTRLLVL.

Concerning this clonotype itself: The junction departs from the called germline gene at one end, perhaps through a read error. V is TRBV30 and J is TRBJ2-7, with TRBD1 matching over 8 bases. Germline loops: CDR1 GTSNPN, CDR2 SVGIG (reference sequence). The CDR3 loop spans 11 amino acids. For the CDR3, the DNA is TGTGCCTGGAGTGCGACCTCTGGACAGGGCTTC. Translated, it gives CAWSATSGQGF. Together with reference TRBV30 and TRBJ2-7, the CDR3 gives the full variable domain: SQTIHQWPATLVQPVGSPLSLECTVEGTSNPNLYWYRQAAGRGLQLLFYSVGIGQISSEVPQNLSASRPQDRQFILSSKKLLLSDSGFYLCAWSATSGQGFGPGTRLTVT.

This clonotype was picked up many times. The chain joins TRBV24-1 to TRBJ1-5, with a tentative D call TRBD1 (5 bases). Between the trimmed V and J ends, which lost 9 bases and 1 base, there was a span of 12 bases. The length of the CDR3 is 14 residues. The germline gives CDR1 KGHDR, CDR2 SFDVKD. CDR3 sequence (DNA): TGTGCCACCGGAGTAGGGGCGAGCAATCAGCCCCAGCATTTT. Its translation: CATGVGASNQPQHF.

Points on this clonotype: The DNA is left out, because the CDR3 cannot be placed on it with certainty; the CDR3 is given as TCRdb lists it. The chain joins TRBV6-1 to TRBJ1-2. The CDR3 extends over 14 residues, inclusive of both ends. The germline V gene encodes CDR1 MNHNS and CDR2 SASEGT. The CDR3: CASSVPPPNYGYTF.

This clonotype was seen many times. The chain uses TRBV28 and TRBJ1-2, with D possibly TRBD1 on 5 matching bases. V shed 3 bases and J shed 3 bases, with 8 bases lying between them. Germline CDR1 MDHEN, CDR2 SYDVKM. The CDR3 has 13 residues. The CDR3 region has the DNA TGTGCCAGCAGTTTGGACACTGACTATGGCTACACCTTC. It is translated as CASSLDTDYGYTF.

As regards this clonotype: This sequence may be a read error, since a much larger clone differs from it by one base. The V gene is TRBV18, the J gene TRBJ1-1; 7 nucleotides line up with TRBD1. V dropped 2 bases and J dropped 1; count of bases not matched to a gene: 16. Germline V gives CDR1 KGHSH, CDR2 LQKENI. The CDR3 totals 19 residues. CDR3 in DNA: TGTGCCAGCTCACCAGGCCCCACCGGGCTCAGGGGGAAGAACACTGAAGCTTTCTTT. Its protein product is CASSPGPTGLRGKNTEAFF.

This clonotype appeared many times. V usage is TRBV2 and J usage is TRBJ1-1, with D tentatively TRBD1 (6 bases). Germline V gene sequence: CDR1 SNHLY, CDR2 FYNNEI. V was trimmed by 5 bases and J by 7 bases, leaving 11 bases between them. This CDR3 comprises 12 residues. The CDR3 protein is CASSKDSYEAFF. The DNA for the CDR3 is TGTGCCAGCAGTAAGGACAGCTATGAAGCTTTCTTT. The full variable domain, rest sourced from reference TRBV2 and TRBJ1-1, is EPEVTQTPSHQVTQMGQEVILRCVPISNHLYFYWYRQILGQKVEFLVSFYNNEISEKSEIFDDQFSVERPDGSNFTLKIRSTKLEDSAMYFCASSKDSYEAFFGQGTRLTVV.

This chain links TRBV28 with TRBJ2-5; 8 bases line up with TRBD1. The CDR3 extends over 17 amino acids. Germline V gene lookup returns CDR1 MDHEN and CDR2 SYDVKM. V dropped 6 bases and J dropped 3; count of bases not matched to a gene: 15. DNA of the CDR3: TGTGCCAGCAGCTACCCCGGCCAGGGGGCAGAAAAAGAGACCCAGTACTTC. Amino acid sequence: CASSYPGQGAEKETQYF.

This clonotype came up many times. In DNA form, the CDR3 reads TGTGCCAGCAGTTCCCCTTCCCGGGAGCCCTACGAGCAGTACTTC. It translates to CASSSPSREPYEQYF. The V call is TRBV6-2 or TRBV6-3, the J call TRBJ2-7; D may be TRBD2 (6 bases). Deletions cut 4 bases from V and 2 bases from J, with 15 bases between. The CDR3 has 15 amino acids. Per germline, CDR1 MNHEY and CDR2 SVGEGT.

This clonotype appeared many times. The chain links TRBV4-1 to TRBJ2-7; perhaps D is TRBD1 or TRBD2 (6 bases each). V lost 2 bases and J 3 bases, leaving 26 bases between the germline ends. CDR3 length equals 19 residues. Germline V gene data show CDR1 as MGHRA and CDR2 as YSYEKL. The CDR3 protein is CASSQSMFQVRDIGYEQYF. CDR3 DNA sequence: TGCGCCAGCAGCCAAAGTATGTTCCAAGTGCGGGACATTGGCTACGAGCAGTACTTC.

This clonotype was counted only a few times. The chain carries TRBV15 and TRBJ2-2; the D gene is possibly TRBD2 (5 bases). Trimming removed 0 bases at V and 5 bases at J, with 7 bases between. The CDR3 is made up of 14 amino acids. CDR1 and CDR2 from the germline V gene are LNHNV and YYDKDF (reference sequence). CDR3 coding DNA: TGTGCCACCAGCAGAGAGGGAGTAACCGGGGAGCTGTTTTTT. It encodes CATSREGVTGELFF.

This clonotype was recorded at least ten times. The rearrangement uses TRBV28 and TRBJ1-2; TRBD1 aligns across 7 bases. CDR3 size: 15 residues. V shed 1 base and J 6 bases; nucleotides not matched to a gene: 8. Germline CDR1 is MDHEN and CDR2 is SYDVKM. The CDR3 coding sequence is TGTGCCAGCAGTTTATCATTAGGGGGCATAAATGGCTACACCTTC. This translates into CASSLSLGGINGYTF.

The sample holds many counts of this clonotype. The chain combines TRBV6-1 with TRBJ1-6; perhaps TRBD1 as D (5 bases). V was clipped by 4 bases and J by 14 bases, with 21 bases between them. The CDR3 is 15 amino acids. Germline lookup yields CDR1 MNHNS and CDR2 SASEGT. The CDR3, as DNA: TGTGCCAGCAGTGGTGCCGGGACGGGCATCATCTCCCTCCACTTT. Translation: CASSGAGTGIISLHF.

The V and J genes are TRBV20-1 and TRBJ2-5; TRBD2 matches 16 bases. CDR3 size: 17 residues. Germline CDR1 DFQATT, CDR2 SNEGSKA (reference sequence). Trimming removed 5 bases from V and 3 bases from J; junction bases left unmatched: 9. CDR3 bases: TGCAGTGCTTCCTCCGGGACTAGCGGGGGGGCCAAAGAGACCCAGTACTTC. This encodes CSASSGTSGGAKETQYF.

This clonotype was seen many times. The V gene is TRBV6-1, the J gene TRBJ1-1; possible D gene TRBD1, 6 bases. The length of the CDR3 is 13 residues. In germline, CDR1 is MNHNS, CDR2 SASEGT. Trimming shortened V by 3 bases and J by 4 bases, and 9 bases separated the two germline ends. DNA of the CDR3: TGTGCCAGCAGTGAGATCAGGGGCACTGAAGCTTTCTTT. Translating it yields CASSEIRGTEAFF.

This clonotype has a count of ten or more. The rearrangement links TRBV27 to TRBJ2-7, with D tentatively TRBD1 (6 bases). Trimming removed 2 bases from V and 4 bases from J, with 15 bases in between. The germline V gene has CDR1 MNHEY and CDR2 SMNVEV (reference sequence). The CDR3 covers 15 residues. This CDR3 reads CASSLAPPRGYEQYF. CDR3 DNA sequence: TGTGCCAGCAGTTTAGCCCCCCCCAGGGGTTACGAGCAGTACTTC.

There are many counts of this clonotype. CDR3 in DNA: TGTGCCAGCAGCTTAGGGGGTACAGGGCACTACGAGCAGTACTTC. It encodes CASSLGGTGHYEQYF. The chain links TRBV7-9 to TRBJ2-7; weak D call: TRBD1 (6 bases). The CDR3 sequence is 15 residues long. V lost 1 base and J 3 bases, leaving 13 bases between the germline ends. Germline V lookup: CDR1 SEHNR, CDR2 FQNEAQ (reference sequence). The full variable domain, completed using reference TRBV7-9 and TRBJ2-7, is DTGVSQNPRHKITKRGQNVTFRCDPISEHNRLYWYRQTLGQGPEFLTYFQNEAQLEKSRLLSDRFSAERPKGSFSTLEIQRTEQGDSAMYLCASSLGGTGHYEQYFGPGTRLTVT.

This chain links TRBV6-2 or TRBV6-3 with TRBJ1-3; perhaps TRBD1 as D (5 bases). The CDR3 is made up of 14 amino acids. Trimming removed 7 bases at V and 4 bases at J, with 14 bases between. CDR1 is MNHEY, CDR2 SVGEGT, per germline. DNA of the CDR3: TGTGCCAGCACCCTATGGCGGGACGGAAACACCATATATTTT. This codes for CASTLWRDGNTIYF.

This clonotype was seen ten or more times. J is TRBJ2-6 and V is TRBV27; D gene ambiguous. This CDR3 region has 14 residues. CDR1 MNHEY and CDR2 SMNVEV come from the germline V gene (reference sequence). Trimming stripped 5 bases from V and 0 bases from J, with 5 bases between. CDR3 sequence (DNA): TGTGCCAGCAGTATCTTCTCTGGGGCCAACGTCCTGACTTTC. Its translation is CASSIFSGANVLTF. Supplemented by reference TRBV27 and TRBJ2-6, the full variable domain reads EAQVTQNPRYLITVTGKKLTVTCSQNMNHEYMSWYRQDPGLGLRQIYYSMNVEVTDKGDVPEGYKVSRKEKRNFPLILESPSPNQTSLYFCASSIFSGANVLTFGAGSRLTVL.

As concerns this clonotype: Lacking the conserved final phenylalanine or tryptophan, this CDR3 likely reflects a read error. The gene calls are TRBV2 and TRBJ1-1, with TRBD1 as a possible D gene (6 bases). The CDR3 sequence is 14 residues long. Germline CDR1 and CDR2: SNHLY and FYNNEI. CDR3 coding DNA: TGTGCTAGCATCGTGAGGGGGATGAACACTGAAGCTTTCGTT. Amino acids: CASIVRGMNTEAFV.